This T cell receptor (beta chain) is from a study of Graves' ophthalmopathy and Graves' hyperthyroidism. The length of the CDR3 is 16 residues. CDR1 is SGHRS and CDR2 is YFSETQ in the germline V gene. V dropped 0 bases and J dropped 3 bases, with 12 bases sitting between them. RNA transcripts provided the template for amplifying TCR beta CDR3 regions. After a first-round RT-PCR with HTBI primers, a second-round multiplex PCR was run. TCRdb re-called the multiplex PCR reads with MiXCR, one entry per CDR3 protein. Found here are some 350,000 distinct CDR3 sequences, roughly 15% of them singletons; the top ten hold roughly 2.4%. This clonotype was detected many times.

Source material: peripheral blood. This TCR derives from an adult woman with stable Graves' hyperthyroidism. The chain combines TRBV5-1 with TRBJ2-2, with D perhaps being TRBD1 or TRBD2 (5 bases each). DNA of the CDR3: TGCGCCAGCAGCTTGGATGCCCGGGACGACACCGGGGAGCTGTTTTTT. It specifies CASSLDARDDTGELFF.